This T cell receptor (beta chain) was captured by sequencing in a study of T cell changes during pregnancy in multiple sclerosis. This CDR3 has 16 amino acids. The V and J ends lost 4 bases and 4 bases respectively, with 17 bases between them. In germline, CDR1 is SNHLY, CDR2 FYNNEI. Data came from immunoSEQ multiplex PCR; TCRdb stores just in-frame clones and leaves some out. The sample comprises fewer than 85,000 clones, almost 95% of which are singletons, and roughly 2.8% rests with the top ten. Material: peripheral blood, obtained in the third trimester of pregnancy. This TCR was sampled from a female donor in good health, enrolled as a control in a pregnancy study. The chain is built from TRBV2 and TRBJ1-5; D may be TRBD1 (5 bases). The CDR3 sequence: CASSVRGRRDNQPQHF. CDR3 DNA: TGTGCCAGCAGTGTTCGGGGACGGAGGGATAATCAGCCCCAGCATTTT.